The TCR beta chain under discussion was sequenced for a study of shared clonotypes between healthy human individuals. Study-wide points: Clonotypes that were shared across a handful of donors made up 4.5% to 5% of naive CD4 clonotypes.

In the case of this clone: Its target is not known. Other DNA sequences in this specimen translate into the identical CDR3.

Produced via immunoSEQ multiplex PCR; TCRdb's table is partial and in-frame only. This table has millions of clones, 85% to 95% appearing once. Germline-derived CDR1 and CDR2 are MNHEY and SVGAGI. V lost 0 bases, J lost 1 base, and 1 base stayed unmatched. This CDR3 region has 16 residues. The V gene is TRBV6-5, the J gene TRBJ2-2; 8 nucleotides agree with TRBD2. The source material was naive CD4+ T cells sorted from blood. The subset is: CD45RA+ positively selected. The receptor was derived from a man in his late teens or twenties in good health. CDR3 sequence: CASSYSLAGNTGELFF. CDR3 bases: TGTGCCAGCAGTTACTCGCTAGCGGGGAACACCGGGGAGCTGTTTTTT.